These 13 T cell receptor beta chains originate from one sample sequenced in a study of cytomegalovirus exposure and HLA in healthy donors. The primer mix had 60 Vbeta and 13 Jbeta primers. The assay was immunoSEQ multiplex PCR, and TCRdb's table has in-frame clones only and misses some. The sample holds some 120,000 clones, 75% to 85% seen once. Sequenced input: PBMCs. The receptors come from a man in his forties in good health and CMV-seronegative.

V gene TRBV5-1 combines with J gene TRBJ2-1; 8 bases agree with TRBD1. The trim removed 2 bases at V and 7 bases at J, leaving 5 bases unmatched. The CDR3 spans 14 residues. Per the germline V gene, CDR1 is SGHRS and CDR2 is YFSETQ. In DNA, the CDR3 is TGCGCCAGCAGCTTAGGACAGGGAGGTAATGAGCAGTTCTTC. The encoded protein is CASSLGQGGNEQFF.

The rearrangement joins TRBV30 to TRBJ2-1; 10 nucleotides align to TRBD2. The CDR3 is 14 residues long. The J segment lost 4 bases and the V segment lost 3 bases, leaving 3 bases of the junction unmatched. Germline V CDR1 and CDR2: GTSNPN, SVGIG (reference sequence). The CDR3, as DNA: TGTGCCTGGAGCCGGACTAGCGGATACAATGAGCAGTTCTTC. This encodes CAWSRTSGYNEQFF.

This clone has more than one count but fewer than ten. The J gene is TRBJ2-1, the V gene TRBV6-5, with a possible D match to TRBD2 (6 bases). The CDR3 length is 14 residues. CDR1 and CDR2 from the germline V gene are MNHEY and SVGAGI. Trimming shortened V by 5 bases and J by 7 bases, and 15 bases separated the two germline ends. In DNA form, the CDR3 reads TGTGCCAGCAGTACCCTAACTGCGGGGAATGAGCAGTTCTTC. It codes for CASSTLTAGNEQFF.

This sequence joins TRBV28 and TRBJ1-2, with 7 bases identical to TRBD1. Germline-derived CDR1 and CDR2 are MDHEN and SYDVKM. The V and J ends lost 3 bases and 0 bases, in that order; junction bases with no gene match: 13. The CDR3 spans 18 residues. The CDR3 DNA is TGTGCCAGCAGTTTGTTAGGGGGCTATGGGCAGGCTAACTATGGCTACACCTTC. The encoded protein is CASSLLGGYGQANYGYTF.

The genes are TRBV28 and TRBJ2-7; 9 bases align to TRBD1. V shed 4 bases and J 2 bases; nucleotides not matched to a gene: 9. The CDR3 consists of 16 residues. Germline CDR1 is MDHEN and CDR2 is SYDVKM. The CDR3 loop reads CASSSSSRTGAYEQYF. In DNA form, the CDR3 reads TGTGCCAGCAGTTCCTCTTCCCGGACAGGGGCCTACGAGCAGTACTTC.

DNA for the CDR3: TGCAGCTCCGGACTTCTCACTGGGACCCAGTACTTC. It is translated as CSSGLLTGTQYF. The V gene is TRBV29-1, the J gene TRBJ2-5; tentatively, D is TRBD2 (5 bases). The CDR3 loop spans 12 amino acids. Germline V gene sequence: CDR1 SQVTM, CDR2 ANQGSEA. With 8 bases removed from V and 7 bases from J, the gap between germline ends came to 17 bases.

This clone was counted between two and nine times. V gene TRBV28 combines with J gene TRBJ2-2, with 9 bases matching TRBD2. Trimming took 7 bases from V and 0 from J; bases not matched to a gene: 12. Per the germline V gene, CDR1 is MDHEN and CDR2 is SYDVKM. There are 18 residues in the CDR3. CDR3 coding DNA: TGTGCCAGCAAGCAGCCTAGCGGGGCTGGATCGAACACCGGGGAGCTGTTTTTT. As protein: CASKQPSGAGSNTGELFF.

The chain has TRBV5-1 and TRBJ2-1, with D possibly matching TRBD2 (5 bases). The CDR3 has 14 residues. Germline V CDR1 and CDR2: SGHRS, YFSETQ. With 4 bases removed from V and 9 bases from J, the gap between germline ends came to 17 bases. CDR3 bases: TGCGCCAGCAGCCCGAGGGTTGAGGGCAGTGAGCAGTTCTTC. Translation gives CASSPRVEGSEQFF.

CDR3 region: CASSLQTGFATNEKLFF. CDR3 bases: TGCGCCAGCAGCCTACAAACGGGTTTTGCAACTAATGAAAAACTGTTTTTT. The chain recombines TRBV4-1 with TRBJ1-4; no clear D gene. The CDR3 loop spans 17 amino acids. Trimming took off 4 bases at V and 0 bases at J, with 15 bases between the two ends. Germline V gene data show CDR1 as MGHRA and CDR2 as YSYEKL.

The CDR3, as DNA: TGTGCCAGCAGTCTGGGGACTAGCGGCACAGATACGCAGTATTTT. This translates into CASSLGTSGTDTQYF. J is TRBJ2-3 and V is TRBV28; 10 positions agree with TRBD2. Trimming cost V 5 bases and J 1 base; bases outside gene matches: 3. Germline loops: CDR1 MDHEN, CDR2 SYDVKM. This CDR3 spans 15 amino acids.

V and J are TRBV7-2 and TRBJ1-5; possible D gene TRBD1, 5 bases. The ends were cut back, 1 base at V and 3 bases at J, with 10 bases in the middle. The CDR3 contains 15 residues. CDR1 and CDR2 (germline): SGHTA, FQGNSA. CDR3 amino acids: CASSLEGYHNQPQHF. CDR3 nucleotides: TGTGCCAGCAGCTTAGAGGGGTACCACAATCAGCCCCAGCATTTT.

V gene TRBV7-8 combines with J gene TRBJ2-7, with D possibly TRBD1 on 6 matching bases. The CDR3 is made up of 15 amino acids. The V gene's germline CDR1 is SGHVS and CDR2 FQNEAQ. V was pared by 5 bases and J by 1 base, with 15 bases between. CDR3 sequence (DNA): TGTGCCAGCAGCCCTCACCGGGACACATCCTACGAGCAGTACTTC. The encoded protein is CASSPHRDTSYEQYF.

The V call is TRBV28, the J call TRBJ2-5; 9 bases map to TRBD1. Germline loops: CDR1 MDHEN, CDR2 SYDVKM. The CDR3 is made up of 15 amino acids. The V gene end was trimmed by 1 base and the J gene end by 3 bases; junction bases not matched to a gene: 3. The CDR3 DNA follows: TGTGCCAGCAGTTTATCCGGACAGGGGAAAGAGACCCAGTACTTC. This gives the protein CASSLSGQGKETQYF.